The sample holds a few counts of the clone carrying this T cell receptor (beta chain). Building the TCR beta libraries relied on iRepertoire HTBI primers, and CDR3 regions underwent Arm-PCR. MiXCR, run by TCRdb on the multiplex PCR reads, gives a single entry per CDR3 protein. The sample holds 300,000 or so distinct CDR3 sequences, about 18% seen once. The sample originates from a study of regulatory T cells in long-lasting Graves disease. Time point given: persistent/refractory GD, antithyroid drugs over 5 years with positive TRAb. PBMCs provided the RNA from which the TCR library was made. The CDR3 runs to 16 residues. CDR1 SGHKS and CDR2 YYEKEE come from the germline V gene (reference sequence). J gave up 5 bases and V 3 bases, and 12 bases lay outside the gene matches.

The V call is TRBV5-5, the J call TRBJ2-7, with 9 bases fitting TRBD1. The clonotype originates from a female donor with Graves disease. Sequencing was performed on peripheral blood mononuclear cells (PBMCs), taken when the disease was refractory, from a patient treated with antithyroid drugs. Here the CDR3 reads CASSWGQGTILHEQYF. In DNA, the CDR3 is TGTGCCAGCAGCTGGGGACAGGGAACTATACTACACGAGCAGTACTTC.